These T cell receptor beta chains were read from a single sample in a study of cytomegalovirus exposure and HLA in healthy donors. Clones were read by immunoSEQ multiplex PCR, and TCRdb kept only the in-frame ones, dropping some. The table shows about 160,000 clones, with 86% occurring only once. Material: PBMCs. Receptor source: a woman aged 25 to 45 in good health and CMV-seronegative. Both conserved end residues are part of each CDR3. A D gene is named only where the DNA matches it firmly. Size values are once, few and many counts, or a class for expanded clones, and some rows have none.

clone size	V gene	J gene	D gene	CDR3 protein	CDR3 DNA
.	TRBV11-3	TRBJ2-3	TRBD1	CASSFSRGGAAMDTQYF	TGTGCCAGCAGCTTCTCCCGAGGGGGCGCCGCCATGGATACGCAGTATTTT
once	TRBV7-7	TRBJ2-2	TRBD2	CASSQRKTAPGLAGPGELFF	TGTGCCAGCAGCCAAAGGAAGACGGCACCGGGACTAGCGGGACCCGGGGAGCTGTTTTTT
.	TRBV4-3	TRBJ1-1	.	CASSPYAGTEAFF	TGCGCCAGCAGCCCTTACGCCGGCACTGAAGCTTTCTTT
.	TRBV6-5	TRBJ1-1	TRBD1	CASIRDRGGTEAFF	TGTGCCAGCATCAGAGACAGGGGGGGGACTGAAGCTTTCTTT
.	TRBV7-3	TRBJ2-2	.	CASSAGGGTGELFF	TGTGCCAGCAGCGCCGGAGGTGGCACCGGGGAGCTGTTTTTT
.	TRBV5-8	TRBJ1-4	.	CASSVSQGNEKLFF	TGTGCCAGCAGCGTCAGTCAGGGAAATGAAAAACTGTTTTTT
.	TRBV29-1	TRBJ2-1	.	CSVEIYVNDEQFF	TGCAGCGTTGAAATTTACGTAAACGATGAGCAGTTCTTC
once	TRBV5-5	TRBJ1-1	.	CASSPRSRDTEAFF	TGTGCCAGCAGCCCAAGGTCTAGGGACACTGAAGCTTTCTTT
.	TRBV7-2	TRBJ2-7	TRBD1	CASSLGQGATYEQYF	TGTGCCAGCAGCTTGGGACAGGGGGCAACCTACGAGCAGTACTTC
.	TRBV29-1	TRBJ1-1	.	CSVEDTGIEAFF	TGCAGCGTTGAAGACACGGGGATTGAAGCTTTCTTT
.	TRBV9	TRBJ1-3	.	CASSVGHRSGNTIYF	TGTGCCAGCAGCGTAGGACACCGCTCTGGAAACACCATATATTTT
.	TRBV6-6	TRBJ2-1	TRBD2	CASSYGLAGVGEQFF	TGTGCCAGCAGTTACGGGCTAGCGGGAGTGGGGGAGCAGTTCTTC
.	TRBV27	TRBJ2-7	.	CASSFGGGENEQYF	TGTGCCAGCAGTTTCGGAGGGGGCGAGAACGAGCAGTACTTC
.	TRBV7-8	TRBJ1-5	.	CASCRGADQPQHF	TGTGCCAGCTGCCGTGGGGCCGATCAGCCCCAGCATTTT
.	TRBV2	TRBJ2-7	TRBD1	CASSARDRGYEQYF	TGTGCCAGCAGTGCGAGGGACAGAGGGTACGAGCAGTACTTC
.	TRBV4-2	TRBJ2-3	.	CASSPTGPTDTQYF	TGTGCCAGCAGCCCCACCGGGCCCACAGATACGCAGTATTTT
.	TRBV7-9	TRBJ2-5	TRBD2	CASSLLAAQETQYF	TGTGCCAGCAGCTTACTAGCGGCCCAAGAGACCCAGTACTTC